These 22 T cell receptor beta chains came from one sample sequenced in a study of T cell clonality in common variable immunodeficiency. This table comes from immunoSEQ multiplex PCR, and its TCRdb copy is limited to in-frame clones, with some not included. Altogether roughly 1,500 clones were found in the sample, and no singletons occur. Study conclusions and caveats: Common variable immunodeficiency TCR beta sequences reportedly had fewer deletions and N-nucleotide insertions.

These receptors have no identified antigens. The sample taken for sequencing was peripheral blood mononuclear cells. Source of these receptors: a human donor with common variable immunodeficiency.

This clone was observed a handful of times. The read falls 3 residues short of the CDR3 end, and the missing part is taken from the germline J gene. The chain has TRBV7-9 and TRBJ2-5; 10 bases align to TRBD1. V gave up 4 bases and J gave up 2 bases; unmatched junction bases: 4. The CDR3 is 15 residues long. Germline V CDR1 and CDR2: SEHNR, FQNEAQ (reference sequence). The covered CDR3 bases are TGTGCCAGCAGCTGGGACAGGGGCATACAAGAGACC. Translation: CASSWDRGIQET. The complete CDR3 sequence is CASSWDRGIQETQYF.

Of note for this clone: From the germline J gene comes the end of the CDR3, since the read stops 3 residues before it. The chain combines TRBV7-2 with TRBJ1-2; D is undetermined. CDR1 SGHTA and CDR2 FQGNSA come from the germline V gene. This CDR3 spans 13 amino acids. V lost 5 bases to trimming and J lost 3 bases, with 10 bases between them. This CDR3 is CASSVSRDYGYTF. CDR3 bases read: TGTGCCAGCAGCGTTTCGAGGGACTATGGC.

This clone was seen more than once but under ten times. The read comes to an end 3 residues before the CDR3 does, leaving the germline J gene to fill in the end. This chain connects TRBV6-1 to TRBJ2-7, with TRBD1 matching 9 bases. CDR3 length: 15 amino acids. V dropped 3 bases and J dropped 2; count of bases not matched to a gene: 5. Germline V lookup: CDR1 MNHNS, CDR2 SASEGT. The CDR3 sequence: CASSEGTGITYEQYF. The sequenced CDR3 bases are TGTGCCAGCAGTGAGGGGACAGGGATAACCTACGAG.

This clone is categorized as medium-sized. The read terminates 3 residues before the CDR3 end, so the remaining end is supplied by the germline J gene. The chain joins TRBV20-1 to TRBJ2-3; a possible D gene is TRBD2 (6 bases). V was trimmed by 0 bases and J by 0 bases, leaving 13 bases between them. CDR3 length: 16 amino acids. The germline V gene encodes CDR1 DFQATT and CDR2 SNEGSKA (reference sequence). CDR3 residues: CSARDPLRGSTDTQYF. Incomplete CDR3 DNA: TGCAGTGCTAGAGACCCCCTCCGGGGGAGCACAGATACG.

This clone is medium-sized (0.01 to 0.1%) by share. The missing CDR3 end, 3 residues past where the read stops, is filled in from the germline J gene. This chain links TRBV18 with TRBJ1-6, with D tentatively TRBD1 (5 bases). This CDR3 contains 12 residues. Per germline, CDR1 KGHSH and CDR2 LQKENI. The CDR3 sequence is CASSPPEGALHF. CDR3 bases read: TGTGCCAGCTCACCTCCGGAAGGGGCC. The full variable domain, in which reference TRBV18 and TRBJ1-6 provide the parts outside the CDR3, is NAGVMQNPRHLVRRRGQEARLRCSPMKGHSHVYWYRQLPEEGLKFMVYLQKENIIDESGMPKERFSAEFPKEGPSILRIQQVVRGDSAAYFCASSPPEGALHFGNGTRLTVT.

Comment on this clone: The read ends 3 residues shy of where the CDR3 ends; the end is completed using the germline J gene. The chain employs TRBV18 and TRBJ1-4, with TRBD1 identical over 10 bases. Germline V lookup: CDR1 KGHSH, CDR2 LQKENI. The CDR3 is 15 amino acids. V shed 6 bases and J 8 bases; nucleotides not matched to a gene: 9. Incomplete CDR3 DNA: TGTGCCAGCTCGCCTGGGACAGGGGTAGAGGAAAAA. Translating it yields CASSPGTGVEEK. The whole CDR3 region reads CASSPGTGVEEKLFF.

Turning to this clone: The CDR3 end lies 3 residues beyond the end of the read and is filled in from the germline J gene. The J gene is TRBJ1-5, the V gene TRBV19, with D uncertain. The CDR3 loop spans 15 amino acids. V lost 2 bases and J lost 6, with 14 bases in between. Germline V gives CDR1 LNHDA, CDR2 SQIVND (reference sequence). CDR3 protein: CASSIYRKRGQPQHF. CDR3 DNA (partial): TGTGCCAGTAGTATATACCGAAAACGGGGTCAGCCC.

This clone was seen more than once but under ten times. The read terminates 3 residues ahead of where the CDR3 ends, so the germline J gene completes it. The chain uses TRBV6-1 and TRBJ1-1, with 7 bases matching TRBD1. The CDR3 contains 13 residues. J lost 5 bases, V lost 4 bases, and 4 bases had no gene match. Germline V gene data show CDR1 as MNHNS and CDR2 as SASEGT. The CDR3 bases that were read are TGTGCCAGCAGTGGACAGGGACAAACTGAA. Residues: CASSGQGQTE. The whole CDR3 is CASSGQGQTEAFF.

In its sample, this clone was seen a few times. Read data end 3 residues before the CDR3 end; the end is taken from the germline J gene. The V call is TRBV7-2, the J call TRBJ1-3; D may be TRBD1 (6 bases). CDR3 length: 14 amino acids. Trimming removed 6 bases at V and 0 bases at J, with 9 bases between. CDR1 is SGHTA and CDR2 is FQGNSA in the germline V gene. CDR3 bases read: TGTGCCAGCAGAACAGGGAACTCTGGAAACACC. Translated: CASRTGNSGNT. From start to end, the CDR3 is CASRTGNSGNTIYF.

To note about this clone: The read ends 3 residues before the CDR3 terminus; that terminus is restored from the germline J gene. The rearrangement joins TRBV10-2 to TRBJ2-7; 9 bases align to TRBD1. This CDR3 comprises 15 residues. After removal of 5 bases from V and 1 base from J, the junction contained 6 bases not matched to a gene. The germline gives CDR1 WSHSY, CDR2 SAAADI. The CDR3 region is CASSHPGQGSYEQYF. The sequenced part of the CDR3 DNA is TGCGCCAGCAGTCACCCCGGACAGGGGTCCTACGAG.

The CDR3 here is CASSPQGGGLSYEQYF. Partial CDR3 DNA: TGTGCCAGCAGCCCCCAGGGCGGGGGCCTCTCCTACGAG. The V gene is TRBV7-8, the J gene TRBJ2-7; D might be TRBD2 (7 bases). The DNA ends 3 residues before the CDR3 does, and the rest of the CDR3 is filled in from the germline J gene. The CDR3 runs 16 residues. CDR1 is SGHVS, CDR2 FQNEAQ, per germline. V was pared by 5 bases and J by 0 bases, with 17 bases between.

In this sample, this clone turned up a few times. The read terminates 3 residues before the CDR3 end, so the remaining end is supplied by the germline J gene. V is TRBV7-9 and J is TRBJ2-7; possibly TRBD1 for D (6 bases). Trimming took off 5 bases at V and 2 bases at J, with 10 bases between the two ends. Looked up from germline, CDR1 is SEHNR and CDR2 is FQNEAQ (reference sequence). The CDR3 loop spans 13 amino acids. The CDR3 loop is CASSTGNPYEQYF. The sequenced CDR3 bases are TGTGCCAGCAGCACAGGGAACCCCTACGAG. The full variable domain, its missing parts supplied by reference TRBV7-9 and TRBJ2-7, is DTGVSQNPRHKITKRGQNVTFRCDPISEHNRLYWYRQTLGQGPEFLTYFQNEAQLEKSRLLSDRFSAERPKGSFSTLEIQRTEQGDSAMYLCASSTGNPYEQYFGPGTRLTVT.

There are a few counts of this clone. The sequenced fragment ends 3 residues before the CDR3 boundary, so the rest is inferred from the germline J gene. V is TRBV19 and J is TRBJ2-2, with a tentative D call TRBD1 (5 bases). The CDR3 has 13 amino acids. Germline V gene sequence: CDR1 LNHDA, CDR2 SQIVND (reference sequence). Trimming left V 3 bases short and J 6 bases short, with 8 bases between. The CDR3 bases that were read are TGTGCCAGTAGTATTCAGGGCTCCGGGGAG. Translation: CASSIQGSGE. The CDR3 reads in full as CASSIQGSGELFF.

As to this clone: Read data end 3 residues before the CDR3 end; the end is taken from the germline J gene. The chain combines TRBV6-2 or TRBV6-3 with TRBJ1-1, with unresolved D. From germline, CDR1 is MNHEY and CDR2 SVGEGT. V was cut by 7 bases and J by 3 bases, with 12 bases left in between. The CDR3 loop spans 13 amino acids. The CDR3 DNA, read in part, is TGTGCCAGCAAACTGGAAAGGGACACTGAA. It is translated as CASKLERDTE. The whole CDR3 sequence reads CASKLERDTEAFF.

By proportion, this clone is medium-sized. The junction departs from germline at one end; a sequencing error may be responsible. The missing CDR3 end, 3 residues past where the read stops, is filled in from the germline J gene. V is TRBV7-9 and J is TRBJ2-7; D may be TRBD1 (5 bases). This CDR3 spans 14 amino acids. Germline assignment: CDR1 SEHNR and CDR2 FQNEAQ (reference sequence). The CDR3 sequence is CASSWGLMPYEQYF. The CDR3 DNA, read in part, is TGTGCCAGTAGCTGGGGCCTAATGCCCTACGAG.

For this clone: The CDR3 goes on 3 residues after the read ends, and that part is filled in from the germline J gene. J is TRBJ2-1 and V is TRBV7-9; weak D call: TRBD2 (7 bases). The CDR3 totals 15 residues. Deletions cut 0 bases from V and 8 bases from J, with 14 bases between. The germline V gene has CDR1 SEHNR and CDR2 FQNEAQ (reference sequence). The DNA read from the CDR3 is TGTGCCAGCAGCTTAGCGGGGGGGGCTGCGCATGAG. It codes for CASSLAGGAAHE. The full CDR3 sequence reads CASSLAGGAAHEQFF.

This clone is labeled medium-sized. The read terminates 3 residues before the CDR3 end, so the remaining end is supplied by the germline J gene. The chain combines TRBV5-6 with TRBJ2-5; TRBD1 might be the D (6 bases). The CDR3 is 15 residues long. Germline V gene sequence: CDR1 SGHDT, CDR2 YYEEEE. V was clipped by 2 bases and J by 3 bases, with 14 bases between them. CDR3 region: CASSFPGHGEETQYF. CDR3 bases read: TGTGCCAGCAGCTTCCCGGGACACGGAGAAGAGACC.

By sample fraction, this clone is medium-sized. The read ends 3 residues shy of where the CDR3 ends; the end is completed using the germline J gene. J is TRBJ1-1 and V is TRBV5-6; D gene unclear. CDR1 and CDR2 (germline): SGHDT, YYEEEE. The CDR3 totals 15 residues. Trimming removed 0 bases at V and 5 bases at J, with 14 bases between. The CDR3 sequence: CASSLEGSRGTEAFF. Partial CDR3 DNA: TGTGCCAGCAGCTTGGAAGGCAGCCGGGGAACTGAA.

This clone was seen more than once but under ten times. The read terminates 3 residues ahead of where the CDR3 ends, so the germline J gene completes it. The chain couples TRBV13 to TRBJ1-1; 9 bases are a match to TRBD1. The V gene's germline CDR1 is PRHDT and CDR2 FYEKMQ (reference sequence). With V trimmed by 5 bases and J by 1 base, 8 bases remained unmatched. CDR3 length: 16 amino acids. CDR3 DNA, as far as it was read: TGTGCCAGCAGCCCGGGACAGGGAAGGGGGAACACTGAA. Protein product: CASSPGQGRGNTE. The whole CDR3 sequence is CASSPGQGRGNTEAFF.

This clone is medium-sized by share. Partial CDR3 DNA: TGTGCCAGCAGTGAAGGGACAGGACAAGGGAATGAAAAA. This sequence encodes CASSEGTGQGNEK. The entire CDR3 reads CASSEGTGQGNEKLFF. The rearrangement links TRBV6-1 to TRBJ1-4; 7 bases map to TRBD1. The read halts 3 residues ahead of the CDR3 end, with the missing end drawn from the germline J gene. J lost 5 bases, V lost 1 base, and 7 bases had no gene match. Germline V gene lookup returns CDR1 MNHNS and CDR2 SASEGT. CDR3 length: 16 amino acids.

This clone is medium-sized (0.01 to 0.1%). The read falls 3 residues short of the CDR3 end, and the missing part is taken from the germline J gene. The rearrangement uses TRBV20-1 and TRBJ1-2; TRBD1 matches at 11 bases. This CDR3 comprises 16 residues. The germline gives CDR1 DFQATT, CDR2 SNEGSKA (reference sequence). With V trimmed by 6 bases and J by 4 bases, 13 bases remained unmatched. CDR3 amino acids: CSAPLAGTGGSYGYTF. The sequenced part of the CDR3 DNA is TGCAGTGCCCCCCTCGCCGGGACAGGGGGTTCCTATGGC.

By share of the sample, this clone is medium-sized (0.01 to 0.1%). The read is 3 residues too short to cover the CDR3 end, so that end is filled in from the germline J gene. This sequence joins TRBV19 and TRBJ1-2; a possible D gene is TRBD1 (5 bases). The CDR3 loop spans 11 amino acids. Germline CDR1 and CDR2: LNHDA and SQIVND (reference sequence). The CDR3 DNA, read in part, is TGTGCCAGTAGCATCAACAGGGGC. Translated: CASSINRG. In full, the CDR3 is CASSINRGYTF.